The 16 T cell receptor beta chains in this list originate from one sample, sequenced in a study of blood T cell repertoires in COVID-19 (dated by TCRdb to about 2020). Library construction relied on the immunoSEQ multiplex PCR assay. In its TCRdb copy, this immuneACCESS table keeps in-frame sequences only and misses some clones. Where compared with another copy, unresolved V genes explain less than half of these, and the others have no known cause. The sample table holds around 250,000 clones, of which roughly nine tenths were seen once. Approximately 1.2% of the sample comes from the top ten. The specimen sequenced was PBMCs or T cells enriched from blood (not recorded which). These receptor sequences come from a human donor in a cohort exposed to, infected with or recovered from COVID-19 (not recorded which). The donor label of this sample is uncertain.

The chain links TRBV5-4 to TRBJ2-5; D is perhaps TRBD1 (5 bases). The CDR3 runs 14 residues. The germline gives CDR1 SGHNT, CDR2 YYREEE (reference sequence). V dropped 2 bases and J dropped 4 bases, with 12 bases sitting between them. In DNA, the CDR3 is TGTGCCAGCAGCTTAAGGGGATTAGGAGAGACCCAGTACTTC. Translated, it gives CASSLRGLGETQYF.

The rearrangement joins TRBV30 to TRBJ2-7; 7 bases are a match to TRBD1. The CDR3 runs to 13 residues. V shed 3 bases, J shed 2 bases, and the junction held 4 bases outside the gene matches. In germline, CDR1 is GTSNPN, CDR2 SVGIG (reference sequence). CDR3 amino acids: CAWRPTGAYEQYF. CDR3 bases: TGTGCCTGGAGGCCCACAGGGGCCTACGAGCAGTACTTC.

Written as DNA, the CDR3 is TGTGCTAGTGGTGCTACAGGGCGGAACACCGGGGAGCTGTTTTTT. Translating gives CASGATGRNTGELFF. The chain is built from TRBV12-5 and TRBJ2-2; perhaps TRBD1 as D (6 bases). CDR1 is LGHNT and CDR2 is FRNRAP in the germline V gene. This CDR3 comprises 15 residues. V was pared by 5 bases and J by 1 base, with 11 bases between.

V and J are TRBV5-4 and TRBJ1-2, with D possibly matching TRBD1 (6 bases). Germline V CDR1 and CDR2: SGHNT, YYREEE (reference sequence). This CDR3 has 13 residues. The ends were cut back, 4 bases at V and 7 bases at J, with 14 bases in the middle. The CDR3: CASSASGVGGYTF. The CDR3 DNA is TGTGCCAGCAGCGCGTCAGGGGTGGGTGGCTACACCTTC.

Here the CDR3 DNA reads TGTGCCAGCAGCGCACTGAACCATGAGCAGTTCTTC. It translates to CASSALNHEQFF. The chain has TRBV9 and TRBJ2-1; D unresolved. V dropped 3 bases and J dropped 8 bases, with 9 bases sitting between them. Germline-derived CDR1 and CDR2 are SGDLS and YYNGEE. The CDR3 length is 12 residues.

This chain uses TRBV6-5 with TRBJ2-5; 9 nucleotides align to TRBD1. The CDR3 extends over 15 amino acids. V lost 0 bases, J lost 5 bases, and 4 bases stayed unmatched. Per the germline V gene, CDR1 is MNHEY and CDR2 is SVGAGI. The CDR3, as DNA: TGTGCCAGCAGTTACTCGGGACAGGGTGGCGAGACCCAGTACTTC. This gives the protein CASSYSGQGGETQYF.

The chain uses TRBV19 and TRBJ2-1; TRBD2 is a possible D gene (5 bases). V was shortened by 3 bases and J by 9 bases, with 18 bases between the two germline ends. Per germline, CDR1 LNHDA and CDR2 SQIVND (reference sequence). The CDR3 spans 15 residues. The CDR3: CASSIVGSADSEQFF. The CDR3, as DNA: TGTGCCAGTAGTATTGTGGGGTCAGCGGATTCTGAGCAGTTCTTC.

The CDR3 DNA reads as TGTGCCAGCAGCCGCGGGACAGTAGAGACCCAGTACTTC. Protein: CASSRGTVETQYF. The chain uses TRBV7-9 and TRBJ2-5; maybe TRBD1 (7 bases). Germline V gene data show CDR1 as SEHNR and CDR2 as FQNEAQ (reference sequence). Trimming took 5 bases from V and 4 from J, leaving 11 bases between them. The CDR3 spans 13 residues. Drawing the rest from reference TRBV7-9 and TRBJ2-5, the complete variable domain is DTGVSQNPRHKITKRGQNVTFRCDPISEHNRLYWYRQTLGQGPEFLTYFQNEAQLEKSRLLSDRFSAERPKGSFSTLEIQRTEQGDSAMYLCASSRGTVETQYFGPGTRLLVL.

CDR3 nucleotides: TGTGCCAGCAGTGAATCACGCCCGAGGGGCTACACCTTC. It yields the protein CASSESRPRGYTF. V usage is TRBV6-1 and J usage is TRBJ1-2; the D is unclear. V was cut by 2 bases and J by 8 bases, with 12 bases left in between. Germline values: CDR1 MNHNS, CDR2 SASEGT. CDR3 length: 13 amino acids.

The chain carries TRBV21-1 and TRBJ2-5; the DNA was not compared with TRBD2, the D call given in the table. TRBV21-1 constitutes a pseudogene. The CDR3 has 14 residues. CDR3 in amino acids: CASSLAGVQETQYF. The CDR3 nucleotides read TGTGCCAGCAGCCTAGCGGGGGTCCAAGAGACCCAGTACTTC.

This clone appeared a single time. Written as DNA, the CDR3 is TGTGCCAGTAGTATAGGGGACAGACTCTTTAATGAAAAACTGTTTTTT. It is translated as CASSIGDRLFNEKLFF. The chain joins TRBV19 to TRBJ1-4; 7 nucleotides line up with TRBD1. With 1 base clipped from V and 4 bases from J, the junction kept 6 bases outside the gene matches. CDR3 size: 16 residues. Germline CDR1 reads LNHDA; CDR2 reads SQIVND (reference sequence).

The genes are TRBV5-8 and TRBJ2-7; TRBD2 matches 7 bases. From germline, CDR1 is SGHTS and CDR2 YDEGEE. The CDR3 is 14 residues long. With 2 bases clipped from V and 0 bases from J, the junction kept 2 bases outside the gene matches. The CDR3 region has the DNA TGTGCCAGCAGCTTCGGGGGGAACTCCTACGAGCAGTACTTC. Residues: CASSFGGNSYEQYF.

CDR3 coding DNA: TGTGCCAGCAGCGGGACTAGCGGGGACCGCAATGAGCAGTTCTTC. Its protein is CASSGTSGDRNEQFF. The chain carries TRBV9 and TRBJ2-1, with 12 positions matching TRBD2. Trimming took 3 bases from V and 6 from J; bases not matched to a gene: 4. This CDR3 has 15 amino acids. Germline CDR1 is SGDLS and CDR2 is YYNGEE.

The chain is built from TRBV12-3 or TRBV12-4 and TRBJ2-7, with D possibly being TRBD2 (5 bases). V shed 3 bases and J shed 4 bases, with 10 bases lying between them. The CDR3 has 13 amino acids. The DNA of the CDR3 is TGTGCCAGCAGTTTGAGACGGACTTACGAGCAGTACTTC. Amino acids: CASSLRRTYEQYF.

The chain couples TRBV6-2 or TRBV6-3 to TRBJ2-1; D is unclear. V was pared by 2 bases and J by 3 bases, with 8 bases between. There are 14 residues in the CDR3. The germline gives CDR1 MNHEY, CDR2 SVGEGT. The CDR3 region has the DNA TGTGCCAGCAGTTACGGGCTCTTCTACAATGAGCAGTTCTTC. Amino acids: CASSYGLFYNEQFF.

The rearrangement uses TRBV10-2 and TRBJ2-3; 8 bases line up with TRBD2. V lost 3 bases, J lost 5 bases, and 1 base stayed unmatched. Germline V gene data show CDR1 as WSHSY and CDR2 as SAAADI. The CDR3 has 13 amino acids. The CDR3 coding sequence is TGCGCCAGCAGTGACGGGGGGGAAGATACGCAGTATTTT. It codes for CASSDGGEDTQYF.